The 2 T cell receptor beta chains below come from one sample, sequenced in a study of OX40 agonist ivuxolimab in advanced cancers. The library was generated by the immunoSEQ multiplex PCR assay. In TCRdb, the immuneACCESS table is reduced to in-frame sequences with V and J assigned. These tables do not hold every clone; where another copy was compared, an unresolved V gene accounts for under half, and the others remain unexplained. Within this sample are over 55,000 clones, with around 83% of them counted one time only. The ten largest clones take up 0.7% of the sample. The input for sequencing was CD4+ or CD8+ T cells sorted from blood, taken in a trial of the OX40 agonist ivuxolimab. These receptors came from an adult with an advanced solid tumor such as melanoma, head and neck, liver or kidney cancer.

J is TRBJ2-1 and V is TRBV5-4; maybe TRBD1 (6 bases). CDR1 is SGHNT and CDR2 is YYREEE in the germline V gene (reference sequence). The ends were cut back, 5 bases at V and 6 bases at J, with 15 bases in the middle. The CDR3 totals 14 residues. CDR3 protein: CASSYTGWGNEQFF. Here the CDR3 DNA reads TGTGCCAGCAGTTATACAGGGTGGGGCAATGAGCAGTTCTTC.

The chain's CDR3 is CASSPTGALEAFF. The CDR3 nucleotides are TGTGCCAGCAGCCCGACAGGGGCGCTAGAAGCTTTCTTT. This chain links TRBV7-8 with TRBJ1-1, with 8 bases identical to TRBD1. Germline CDR1 SGHVS, CDR2 FQNEAQ. J gave up 8 bases and V 5 bases, and 7 bases lay outside the gene matches. CDR3 length: 13 amino acids.